This T cell receptor beta chain came from a study of blood T cell repertoires in COVID-19. About the research overall: PBMCs, B-cell-depleted T cells, or T cells were the source of the cDNA or gDNA that made up the material.

Cohorts were based on clinical histories the participants reported. Per the authors' pipeline: The assay estimated nucleated cells by amplifying reference gene primers. Assay: immunoSEQ multiplex PCR; the TCRdb copy retains only in-frame clones and omits some. The DNA was the basis for D and trimming; V, J and clone size are from that table. Of 300,000 to 400,000 clones listed, 65% to 90% are singletons. This CDR3 region has 13 residues. Trimming stripped 6 bases from V and 6 bases from J, with 12 bases between. Per the germline V gene, CDR1 is MNHEY and CDR2 is SVGEGT. This sequence originates from a woman aged 40 to 55 with acute COVID-19. V is TRBV6-2 or TRBV6-3 and J is TRBJ2-1, with D maybe TRBD2 (5 bases). The sample taken for sequencing was PBMCs or T cells enriched from blood (not recorded which). The DNA for the CDR3 is TGTGCCAGCAGCGAACTAGGTAGCAATGAGCAGTTCTTC. Its protein is CASSELGSNEQFF.